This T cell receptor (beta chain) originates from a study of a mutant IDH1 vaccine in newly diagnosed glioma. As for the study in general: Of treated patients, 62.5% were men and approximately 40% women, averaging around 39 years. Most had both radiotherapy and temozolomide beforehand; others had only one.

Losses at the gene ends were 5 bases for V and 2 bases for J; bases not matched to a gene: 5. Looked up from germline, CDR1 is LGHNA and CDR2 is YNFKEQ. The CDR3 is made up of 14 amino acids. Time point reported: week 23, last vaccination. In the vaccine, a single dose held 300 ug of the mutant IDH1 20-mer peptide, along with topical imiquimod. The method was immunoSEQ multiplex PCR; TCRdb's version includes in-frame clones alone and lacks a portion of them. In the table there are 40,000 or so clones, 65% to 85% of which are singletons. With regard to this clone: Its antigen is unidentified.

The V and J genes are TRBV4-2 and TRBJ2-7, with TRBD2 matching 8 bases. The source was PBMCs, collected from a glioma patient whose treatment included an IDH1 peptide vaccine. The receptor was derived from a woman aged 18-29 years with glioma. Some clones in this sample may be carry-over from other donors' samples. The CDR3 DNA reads TGTGCCAGCAGCTCCGCTAGCGGGCCCTACGAGCAGTACTTC. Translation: CASSSASGPYEQYF.